A single sample gave rise to the 5 T cell receptor beta chains below, sequenced in a study of OX40 agonist ivuxolimab in advanced cancers. The method was immunoSEQ multiplex PCR; TCRdb's version includes in-frame clones alone and lacks a portion of them. The sample has approximately 68,000 clones; approximately 90% are singletons. Sequenced material: CD4+ or CD8+ T cells sorted from blood, taken in a trial of the OX40 agonist ivuxolimab. The receptor source for this set is an adult with an advanced solid tumor such as melanoma, head and neck, liver or kidney cancer.

The chain recombines TRBV7-2 with TRBJ1-2; D is unresolved. The CDR3 contains 12 residues. The ends were cut back, 1 base at V and 4 bases at J, with 4 bases in the middle. CDR1 and CDR2 (germline): SGHTA, FQGNSA. This CDR3 is CASSLGSYGYTF. CDR3 bases: TGTGCCAGCAGCTTAGGATCCTATGGCTACACCTTC.

The chain carries TRBV5-1 and TRBJ1-2; 7 bases agree with TRBD1. J gave up 6 bases and V 3 bases, and 8 bases lay outside the gene matches. Germline V CDR1 and CDR2: SGHRS, YFSETQ. The CDR3 has 14 amino acids. Here the CDR3 DNA reads TGCGCCAGCAGCTCCGGACAGGTCGCTGATGGCTACACCTTC. This translates into CASSSGQVADGYTF.

The chain uses TRBV5-1 and TRBJ2-7; TRBD1 matches at 8 bases. Germline-derived CDR1 and CDR2 are SGHRS and YFSETQ. CDR3 length equals 14 residues. Losses at the gene ends were 3 bases for V and 5 bases for J; bases not matched to a gene: 7. The CDR3 loop is CASSSGDRTHEQYF. The CDR3, as DNA: TGCGCCAGCAGCTCGGGGGACAGGACCCACGAGCAGTACTTC.

The CDR3 protein is CASSDKVRGSLLNYGYTF. CDR3 nucleotides: TGTGCCAGCAGTGATAAGGTGAGGGGCTCCCTCCTTAACTATGGCTACACCTTC. The chain couples TRBV6-4 to TRBJ1-2, with D possibly being TRBD1 (5 bases). With 3 bases removed from V and 1 base from J, the gap between germline ends came to 21 bases. The CDR3 covers 18 residues. Germline V gene data show CDR1 as MRHNA and CDR2 as SNTAGT.

V and J are TRBV7-6 and TRBJ1-5; the D gene is possibly TRBD1 (5 bases). The CDR3 runs to 15 residues. CDR1 and CDR2 (germline): SGHVS, FNYEAQ. V lost 1 base, J lost 5 bases, and 12 bases lay in between. The CDR3 is CASSLGPGPDQPQHF. For the CDR3, the DNA is TGTGCCAGCAGCTTAGGCCCGGGACCCGATCAGCCCCAGCATTTT.